This is a list of T cell receptor beta chains from one sample in a study of blood T cell repertoires in COVID-19. Sequenced by immunoSEQ multiplex PCR; TCRdb stores in-frame clones only, minus some. The sample consists of 150,000 to 200,000 clones, roughly four fifths of them appearing once. The source material was peripheral blood. Source of these receptors: a young man with active or convalescent COVID-19. CDR3s include the opening cysteine and the closing phenylalanine or tryptophan. The D gene is left open where the match is weak.

j_call	v_call	d_call	cdr3_aa
TRBJ1-4	TRBV4-1	-	CASSQGANEKLFF
TRBJ2-7	TRBV14	-	CASSPGTIAYEQYF
TRBJ2-6	TRBV7-6	TRBD2	CASTWGGSGANVLTF
TRBJ1-2	TRBV5-6	TRBD1	CASSGDRGIRNYGYTF
TRBJ1-1	TRBV7-3	-	CASSLGAGTEAFF
TRBJ2-1	TRBV15	-	CATSRGTAYNEQFF
TRBJ2-2	TRBV6-2/TRBV6-3	-	CASSYPPGAGELFF
TRBJ1-5	TRBV19	-	CASNGGVRANQPQHF
TRBJ1-1	TRBV11-2	-	CASSLGGDTEAFF
TRBJ1-5	TRBV5-4	TRBD1	CASSSDRLNQPQHF
TRBJ2-7	TRBV11-2	TRBD1	CASSFSGTGLSYEQYF
TRBJ2-2	TRBV5-4	-	CASRPGQTNTGELFF
TRBJ1-6	TRBV4-1	TRBD1	CASSQDPSGQGDSPLHF
TRBJ2-5	TRBV6-5	TRBD1	CASRRQGKETQYF
TRBJ1-1	TRBV9	-	CASTANGQGAQRKAFF
TRBJ2-3	TRBV5-1	TRBD1	CASSFGGRGTDTQYF
TRBJ1-3	TRBV19	TRBD1	CASSPGQGSGNTIYF
TRBJ2-2	TRBV4-3	TRBD2	CASSQVAGGPSGELFF
TRBJ1-1	TRBV25-1	-	CASSEFGSPGEAFF
TRBJ1-5	TRBV21-1	-	CASSPPRTANQPQHF